These 12 T cell receptor beta chains share one sample of origin, sequenced in a study of cytomegalovirus exposure and HLA in healthy donors. In the PCR, 60 Vbeta and 13 Jbeta primers were used. Clones were read by immunoSEQ multiplex PCR, and TCRdb kept only the in-frame ones, dropping some. This sample has some 180,000 clones, with around 83% found just once. The specimen was PBMCs. Receptors originate from a girl aged 2 to 9 in good health and CMV-seropositive.

The chain uses TRBV5-6 and TRBJ2-5; 9 nucleotides line up with TRBD2. The DNA end lines up better with TRBJ2-7; the J call may be wrong. Germline V CDR1 and CDR2: SGHDT, YYEEEE. This CDR3 comprises 18 residues. The CDR3 region has the DNA TGTGCCAGCAGCCCGGCTGGGGCGGGAGGGGAATCATCCTACGAGCAGTACTTC. Residues: CASSPAGAGGESSYEQYF.

V and J are TRBV4-1 and TRBJ2-3, with a possible D match to TRBD1 (6 bases). This CDR3 contains 20 residues. Germline V CDR1 and CDR2: MGHRA, YSYEKL. The V gene lost 0 bases and the J gene lost 1 base, with 23 bases spanning the gap. CDR3 DNA sequence: TGCGCCAGCAGCCAAGATAGGGGACAAGGCCTTGATAAAGGCACAGATACGCAGTATTTT. Translation gives CASSQDRGQGLDKGTDTQYF.

This chain links TRBV5-1 with TRBJ2-5, with TRBD2 as a possible D gene (5 bases). Germline CDR1 reads SGHRS; CDR2 reads YFSETQ. The CDR3 has 14 residues. The ends were cut back, 5 bases at V and 7 bases at J, with 18 bases in the middle. The DNA for the CDR3 is TGCGCCAGCAGTCGTGTAGCGACCGGAGGGACCCAGTACTTC. Amino acids: CASSRVATGGTQYF.

The rearrangement links TRBV10-3 to TRBJ2-2; possibly TRBD1 for D (6 bases). The CDR3 contains 17 residues. Germline CDR1 is ENHRY and CDR2 is SYGVKD. The germline V and J ends were trimmed by 3 bases and 1 base, with 15 bases remaining between them. The CDR3 DNA reads as TGTGCCATCAGTGACACCGGGACAAGAAGGAACACCGGGGAGCTGTTTTTT. Its translation is CAISDTGTRRNTGELFF.

The chain joins TRBV5-6 to TRBJ2-5; 7 nucleotides match TRBD2. Germline loops: CDR1 SGHDT, CDR2 YYEEEE. J was trimmed by 2 bases and V by 4 bases; bases with no gene match: 8. The CDR3 runs 15 residues. Here the CDR3 reads CASSVGLREQETQYF. For the CDR3, the DNA is TGTGCCAGCAGCGTGGGCTTGCGGGAGCAAGAGACCCAGTACTTC.

The chain recombines TRBV5-1 with TRBJ1-1, with TRBD1 matching over 8 bases. The V segment lost 0 bases and the J segment 1 base; nucleotides outside the gene matches: 5. This CDR3 spans 16 amino acids. Germline values: CDR1 SGHRS, CDR2 YFSETQ. The CDR3 DNA reads as TGCGCCAGCAGCTTGGCCGCCGGGACAGGGAACACTGAAGCTTTCTTT. The encoded protein is CASSLAAGTGNTEAFF.

The chain recombines TRBV19 with TRBJ2-1, with 7 bases matching TRBD2. CDR1 is LNHDA and CDR2 is SQIVND in the germline V gene (reference sequence). There are 14 residues in the CDR3. After removal of 10 bases from V and 7 bases from J, the junction contained 13 bases not matched to a gene. The CDR3 protein is CATNRRLASNEQFF. The CDR3, as DNA: TGTGCCACTAACCGGCGACTAGCATCAAATGAGCAGTTCTTC.

V is TRBV5-4 and J is TRBJ2-3; 8 bases agree with TRBD1. The germline CDR1 and CDR2 sequences are SGHNT and YYREEE (reference sequence). J gave up 6 bases and V 3 bases, and 3 bases lay outside the gene matches. There are 13 residues in the CDR3. The CDR3: CASSSRTGDTQYF. CDR3 nucleotide sequence: TGTGCCAGCAGCTCGAGGACAGGGGATACGCAGTATTTT.

The CDR3 sequence: CASSPGTPSNQPQHF. In nucleotides, the CDR3 is TGCGCCAGCAGCCCCGGGACACCTAGCAATCAGCCCCAGCATTTT. This sequence joins TRBV5-1 and TRBJ1-5, with D tentatively TRBD1 (6 bases). V dropped 4 bases and J dropped 0 bases, with 11 bases sitting between them. CDR3 length equals 15 residues. CDR1 and CDR2 (germline): SGHRS, YFSETQ. The full variable domain, with the rest looked up from reference TRBV5-1 and TRBJ1-5, is KAGVTQTPRYLIKTRGQQVTLSCSPISGHRSVSWYQQTPGQGLQFLFEYFSETQRNKGNFPGRFSGRQFSNSRSEMNVSTLELGDSALYLCASSPGTPSNQPQHFGDGTRLSIL.

This clone was seen just once. The rearrangement uses TRBV28 and TRBJ1-1; D is perhaps TRBD1 (6 bases). This CDR3 contains 16 residues. CDR1 is MDHEN, CDR2 SYDVKM, per germline. V was clipped by 6 bases and J by 1 base, with 18 bases between them. In DNA form, the CDR3 reads TGTGCCAGCAGACCCCCGGCAGGGGCGGCGAACACTGAAGCTTTCTTT. The encoded protein is CASRPPAGAANTEAFF.

This clone was detected only once. The CDR3 spells CASNTAENTEAFF. CDR3 nucleotide sequence: TGTGCCAGTAATACGGCGGAGAACACTGAAGCTTTCTTT. V usage is TRBV19 and J usage is TRBJ1-1; no definite D call. Germline loops: CDR1 LNHDA, CDR2 SQIVND (reference sequence). The CDR3 consists of 13 residues. V was shortened by 7 bases and J by 1 base, with 10 bases between the two germline ends.

CDR3 bases: TGTGCCACCAGCAGAGACCCGGGGACAGCTAACTATGGCTACACCTTC. Amino acids: CATSRDPGTANYGYTF. The chain links TRBV15 to TRBJ1-2, with 7 bases that match TRBD1. The V gene's germline CDR1 is LNHNV and CDR2 YYDKDF (reference sequence). This CDR3 has 16 residues. Trimming took 0 bases from V and 0 from J; bases not matched to a gene: 4.